This TCR beta chain was found in a study of blood T cells in healthy people across ages (dated by TCRdb to about 2015). Describing the broader study: In model experiments, roughly one uniquely barcoded TCR beta cDNA molecule per two T cells was captured by template switching. Age-related changes in TCR beta repertoire diversity were measured in the study by deep sequencing normalized with unique cDNA molecular identifiers. Four age groups were formed from the donors: young (average 16 years), middle-aged (approximately 39), aged (roughly 58) and long-lived (82). To avoid experimental bias, donors of different ages were randomly spread across the sequencing lanes. For two donors (one aged 18 to 30 and one aged 80 or older), the study analyzed two additional independent replicas of 1 million unique cDNA reads from the same blood draw.

This clonotype was seen only a few times. Its antigen remains unidentified. No base quality values were provided; no much bigger clone lies one nucleotide off. Donors were around 37 systemically healthy Caucasian individuals from Russia aged about 6 to 100 years. Roughly 10 milliliters of peripheral blood were collected from each donor into EDTA-treated Vacutainer tubes. Ficoll-Paque density-gradient centrifugation was used to isolate PBMCs, with at least 6 million per sample. Total RNA, at least 6 micrograms per sample, was extracted from PBMCs with Trizol reagent. The percentages of naive CD45RAhigh/CD27high T cells were determined by flow cytometry on a PBMC aliquot from every donor. The library was produced with 5' RACE. The sample was run on an Illumina HiSeq 2500. A second PCR of roughly 6 to 11 cycles was run with a J-beta primer mix and a sample-barcoded 5' primer. Each TCR beta cDNA molecule received a unique molecular identifier from a template-switch 5' adaptor carrying 12 random nucleotides. Each sample yielded at least 2.5 million CDR3-containing paired-end reads. The Mint cDNA synthesis kit, primed by a TRBC-specific oligonucleotide, was used to synthesize first-strand cDNA from all RNA. Following uracil-DNA glycosylase treatment, all cDNA underwent a first 18-cycle PCR with the universal primers M1SS and BC2_uni_R. In the original analysis: For normalization, 1 million high-quality reads were randomly selected from each sample, with every read carrying a distinct molecular identifier. Reads sharing molecular identifiers were discarded rather than binned into consensus sequences. MiTCR, run with a Q25 quality threshold and the strictest error-elimination algorithm, handled CDR3 identification, clonotype clustering and error correction. A nonparametric unseen species model with Euler transformation was used to estimate a lower bound on total TCR beta diversity. In TCRdb, the public reads were trimmed at Q25 with fastp and aligned with MiXCR, with productive beta chains retained. Records with the same CDR3 protein are collapsed into one entry carrying the most frequent genes and DNA. TCRdb assigned the V and J calls; the authors' analysis was not used. This sample gives about 1.1 million distinct CDR3 sequences in total; roughly two fifths of them show up just once. About an eighth of the sample rests with the top ten.

The germline V gene provides CDR1 MNHEY and CDR2 SVGAGI. The junction carries 7 bases between V and J, which are trimmed by 6 bases and 4 bases respectively. From its cysteine to its phenylalanine, the CDR3 spans 13 amino acids. Here the CDR3 DNA is all that survives: 39 bases in frame from base 1. Findings and caveats that apply to the study as a whole: Donor CMV infection status was unknown, potentially confounding age-related changes in expanded clonotypes. Total diversity estimates from one million sequenced T cells were considered lower bounds and underestimates. Because profiling used bulk unsorted PBMCs, naive and antigen-experienced compartments could not be compared conclusively. As age increased, observed TCR beta diversity per million T cells dropped in a roughly linear way, and a significant reduction was already evident by age about 40. The long-lived group showed more naive CD4+ T cells, fewer expanded clones and increased TCR diversity than the aged group, suggesting age selection. The percentage of naive T cells measured by flow cytometry correlated strongly with observed TCR beta diversity.

Sample: blood. This clonotype was obtained from a man aged 18 to 30 in good health. The chain is encoded by TRBV6-5 joined to TRBJ1-6, with the D gene not confidently named. The CDR3 sequence is CASSPFYNSPLHF. Read as DNA, the sequence is TGTGCCAGCAGCCCCTTTTATAATTCACCCCTCCACTTT.